This entry features one TCR beta chain sequence. The sample comes from a study of blood T cell repertoires in COVID-19. Overall study context: Acute and convalescent COVID-19 specimens originated in the United States, Italy and Spain. In each case, the material was cDNA or gDNA derived from T cells, B-cell-depleted T cells, or PBMCs.

Per the study methods: Reference gene primer amplification gave estimated nucleated cell counts. The method was immunoSEQ multiplex PCR; TCRdb's version includes in-frame clones alone and lacks a portion of them. The V and J calls and clone size are taken from that table; D and trimming were inferred from the DNA. The table has more than 300,000 clones, approximately 85% seen once. Deletions cut 4 bases from V and 2 bases from J, with 18 bases between. This CDR3 comprises 16 residues. CDR1 is SGHRS and CDR2 is YFSETQ in the germline V gene. The V and J genes are TRBV5-1 and TRBJ2-5; D perhaps matches TRBD1 (7 bases). This TCR was sampled from a woman in her forties or fifties with acute or convalescent COVID-19. Sequencing was performed on peripheral blood. This CDR3 reads CASSQWGQTRQETQYF. The CDR3 nucleotides are TGCGCCAGCAGCCAGTGGGGACAGACTAGGCAAGAGACCCAGTACTTC.